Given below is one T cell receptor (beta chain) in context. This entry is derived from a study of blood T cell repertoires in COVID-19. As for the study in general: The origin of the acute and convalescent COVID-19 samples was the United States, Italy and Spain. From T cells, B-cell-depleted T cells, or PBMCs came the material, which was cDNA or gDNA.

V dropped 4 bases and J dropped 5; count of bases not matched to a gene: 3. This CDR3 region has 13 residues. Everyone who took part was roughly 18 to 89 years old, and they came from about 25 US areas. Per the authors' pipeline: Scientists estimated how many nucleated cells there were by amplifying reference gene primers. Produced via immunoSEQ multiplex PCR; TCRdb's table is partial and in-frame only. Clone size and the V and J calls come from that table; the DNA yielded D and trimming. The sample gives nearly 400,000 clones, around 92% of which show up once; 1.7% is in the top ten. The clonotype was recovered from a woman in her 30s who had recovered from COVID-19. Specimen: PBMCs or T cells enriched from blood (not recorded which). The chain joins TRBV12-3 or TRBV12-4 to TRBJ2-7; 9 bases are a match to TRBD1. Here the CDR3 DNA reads TGTGCCAGCAGTTACAGGGGGCAAGACGAGCAGTACTTC. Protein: CASSYRGQDEQYF.